A selection of T cell receptor beta chains follows, all from one sample in a study of CD8 T cells in ankylosing spondylitis. TCRdb reanalysed the 5' RACE reads using MiXCR and keeps one entry per CDR3 protein. The sample contains 300,000 to 400,000 distinct CDR3 sequences, 20% to 25% of which appear only once. Material: blood, either unsorted or a sorted T cell fraction (not recorded which). These receptors originate from a male donor with ankylosing spondylitis. Each CDR3 is given without its conserved first and last residue. Fields, in order: CDR3 protein, D gene, V gene. D genes are given only for firm matches.

CDR3: ASSPLSAGGPKNIQY; D: TRBD2; V: TRBV7-9
CDR3: ASSPPTGGQGTEAF; D: TRBD1; V: TRBV18
CDR3: ASSLGDKGNTIY; D: .; V: TRBV5-1
CDR3: ASTRGLDVNEQF; D: TRBD2; V: TRBV6-1
CDR3: ASSGRTATDTQY; D: .; V: TRBV7-9
CDR3: ASSLGTSFSYEQY; D: TRBD2; V: TRBV9
CDR3: ASSPWTASYEQY; D: .; V: TRBV18
CDR3: ASSLYGTGSTDTQY; D: TRBD1; V: TRBV7-3
CDR3: ASSVGDGGHAGNTIY; D: .; V: TRBV9
CDR3: ASSPPIAGVNEQF; D: TRBD2; V: TRBV14
CDR3: ASSIGRGNEQY; D: .; V: TRBV19
CDR3: ASSLVLAGGSSTDTQY; D: TRBD2; V: TRBV5-1
CDR3: ASSYRGAVGNTIY; D: .; V: TRBV6-5
CDR3: ASSYSWPGPGGETQY; D: .; V: TRBV6-2/TRBV6-3